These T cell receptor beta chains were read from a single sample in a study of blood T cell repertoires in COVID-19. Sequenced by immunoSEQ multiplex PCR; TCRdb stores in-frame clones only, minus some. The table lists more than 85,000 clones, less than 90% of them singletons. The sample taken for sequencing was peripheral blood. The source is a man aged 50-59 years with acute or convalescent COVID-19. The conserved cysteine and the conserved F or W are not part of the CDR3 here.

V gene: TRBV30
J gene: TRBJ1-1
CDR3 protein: AYRGGTKLVGAF

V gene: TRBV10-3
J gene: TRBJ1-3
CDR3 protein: ASYSDGNTIY

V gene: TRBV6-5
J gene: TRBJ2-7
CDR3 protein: ASRFGLAGGYEQY

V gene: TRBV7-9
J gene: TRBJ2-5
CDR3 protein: ASSLGLAGKETQY

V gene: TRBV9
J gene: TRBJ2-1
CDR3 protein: ASSVEPLAGAYEQF

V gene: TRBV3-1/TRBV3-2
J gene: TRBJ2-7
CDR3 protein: ASSQQGSTYEQY

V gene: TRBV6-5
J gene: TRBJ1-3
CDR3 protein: ASRDRGSRGNTIY

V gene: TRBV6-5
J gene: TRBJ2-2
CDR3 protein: ASKERVEGRGELF

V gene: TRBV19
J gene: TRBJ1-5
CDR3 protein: ASSISLNQPQH

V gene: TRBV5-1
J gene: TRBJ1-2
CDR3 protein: ASSQTGNYGYT

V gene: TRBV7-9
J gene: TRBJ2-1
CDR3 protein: ASSKTSGRTYNEQF

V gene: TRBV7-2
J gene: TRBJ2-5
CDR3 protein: ASSLDPSYGTQY

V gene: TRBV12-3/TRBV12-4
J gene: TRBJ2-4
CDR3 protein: ASSLISDIQY

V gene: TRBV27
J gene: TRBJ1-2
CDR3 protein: ASRTSGGTYGYT

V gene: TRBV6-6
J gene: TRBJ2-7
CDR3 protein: ASSPSRGFYEQY

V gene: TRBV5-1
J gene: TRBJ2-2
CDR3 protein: ASSGGGPNTGELF

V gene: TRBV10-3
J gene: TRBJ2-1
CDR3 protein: AARREGLAGPEQF

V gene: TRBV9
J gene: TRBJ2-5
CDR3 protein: ASSVAGDQETQY

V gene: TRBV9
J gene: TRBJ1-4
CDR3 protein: ASSPSDRVTEKLF

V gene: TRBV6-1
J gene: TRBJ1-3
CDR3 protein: ASSEVFGGNGNTIY

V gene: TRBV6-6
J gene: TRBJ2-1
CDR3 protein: ASSTPWTGLNEQF

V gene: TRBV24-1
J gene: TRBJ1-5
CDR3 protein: ATSDTHNQPQH

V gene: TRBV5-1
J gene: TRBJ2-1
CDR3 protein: ASSDSRLAGTIYNEQF

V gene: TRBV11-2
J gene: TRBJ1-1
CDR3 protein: ASSSPRTEAF

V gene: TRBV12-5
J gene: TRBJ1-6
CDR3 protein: ASGLGASGLGYNSPLH

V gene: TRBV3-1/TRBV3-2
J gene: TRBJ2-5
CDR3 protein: ASSHEGRETQY

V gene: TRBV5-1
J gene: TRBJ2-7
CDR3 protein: ASSLEQFYEQY

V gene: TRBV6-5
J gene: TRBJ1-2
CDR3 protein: ASSYGVQGGYGYT

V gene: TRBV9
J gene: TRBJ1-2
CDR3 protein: ASSPWGQGRSNYGYT

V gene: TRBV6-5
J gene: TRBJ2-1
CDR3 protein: ASSYGRDEQF

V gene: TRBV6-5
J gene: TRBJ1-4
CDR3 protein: ASRGGGEKLF

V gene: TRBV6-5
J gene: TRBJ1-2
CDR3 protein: ASILGQGAKGYT

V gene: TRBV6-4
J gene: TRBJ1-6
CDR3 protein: ASSASATSSYNSPLH

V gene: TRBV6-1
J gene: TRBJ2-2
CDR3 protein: ASSSTSPGELF

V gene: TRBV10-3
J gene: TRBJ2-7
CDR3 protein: AISAVEQRGYEQY